The rows below give T cell receptor beta chains drawn from one sample of a study of blood T cell repertoires in COVID-19. The method was immunoSEQ multiplex PCR; TCRdb's version includes in-frame clones alone and lacks a portion of them. This sample has approximately 120,000 clones, with about 74% found just once. Sample: peripheral blood. Source of these receptors: an elderly man with COVID-19, enrolled during active disease. CDR3s include the opening cysteine and the closing phenylalanine or tryptophan. Fields, in order: CDR3 length, J gene, V gene, CDR3 protein.

15,TRBJ2-5,TRBV5-1,CASSLGLAGRETQYF
15,TRBJ2-5,TRBV27,CASRSGTRGQETQYF
14,TRBJ2-3,TRBV7-9,CASTGLVSTDTQYF
13,TRBJ2-7,TRBV7-9,CASSRGDSYEQYF
14,TRBJ2-7,TRBV5-1,CASSFGSGSYEQYF
15,TRBJ1-6,TRBV18,CASSPPGGLGSPLHF
18,TRBJ2-7,TRBV28,CASSLAGEGDWYDYEQYF
14,TRBJ2-5,TRBV18,CASSPMIARETQYF
16,TRBJ2-7,TRBV28,CASTHHKLDRPYEQYF
16,TRBJ2-2,TRBV10-3,CAISESQGGRSGELFF
16,TRBJ1-1,TRBV7-9,CASSLAGQIMNTEAFF
16,TRBJ1-2,TRBV19,CASSIIGTQVLEGYTF
15,TRBJ2-7,TRBV5-1,CASSLATGFDVGQYF
14,TRBJ2-2,TRBV5-6,CASSELNPTGELFF
16,TRBJ2-7,TRBV28,CASSFGLAGAGYEQYF
15,TRBJ2-1,TRBV28,CASSLRAGARNEQFF
17,TRBJ1-5,TRBV27,CASSLYPPGQVVQPQHF
14,TRBJ1-1,TRBV5-4,CASSPGEGRTEAFF
14,TRBJ1-4,TRBV18,CASSPGTGDEKLFF
13,TRBJ2-7,TRBV5-4,CASSLGRSYEQYF
15,TRBJ2-7,TRBV6-1,CASSEPGGSSYEQYF
14,TRBJ1-6,TRBV5-5,CASSSLAGTGALHF
15,TRBJ2-7,TRBV28,CASGKWTGGPLEQYF
12,TRBJ1-2,TRBV3-1/TRBV3-2,CATGTGQFGYTF
14,TRBJ2-1,TRBV16,CASSRTSGDNEQFF
16,TRBJ1-3,TRBV27,CASSLSGHFSGNTIYF
14,TRBJ2-5,TRBV5-1,CASSGGRYQETQYF
13,TRBJ1-2,TRBV7-9,CASSSTTDYGYTF
16,TRBJ1-5,TRBV10-3,CAPCWDTLPAHQPQHF
19,TRBJ2-6,TRBV7-9,CASSSTRTGYKPGANVLTF
14,TRBJ2-7,TRBV7-6,CASTPTSWGDEQYF
14,TRBJ1-1,TRBV7-3,CASSITGWHTEAFF
15,TRBJ2-7,TRBV4-1,CASSLPGSDSYEQYF
16,TRBJ2-1,TRBV7-9,CASSGRGTGKVNEQFF
13,TRBJ1-2,TRBV30,CAWSVQASYGYTF
14,TRBJ2-5,TRBV9,CASSVGDSQETQYF
13,TRBJ2-3,TRBV29-1,CSGEGPKADTQYF
14,TRBJ2-7,TRBV5-8,CASSLQGTNNEQYF
16,TRBJ2-1,TRBV5-6,CASSLTGANLYNEQFF
14,TRBJ1-6,TRBV11-2,CASSLTGDYSPLHF
13,TRBJ2-5,TRBV5-1,CASSSGGPETQYF
15,TRBJ1-6,TRBV5-4,CASSYSDRVDSPLHF
15,TRBJ2-7,TRBV27,CASRIGGLENHEQYF
19,TRBJ2-5,TRBV5-6,CASSFISGERDRGGKTQYF
13,TRBJ2-7,TRBV7-2,CASSWTSGYEQYF
17,TRBJ2-3,TRBV28,CASSLLLAGVGTDTQYF
15,TRBJ2-3,TRBV9,CASSGQLVPTDTQYF
13,TRBJ2-2,TRBV27,CASSSAPAGELFF
16,TRBJ2-1,TRBV9,CASSGRAGEVYNEQFF
18,TRBJ2-1,TRBV4-3,CASSQDGRASSLQHEQFF
15,TRBJ2-1,TRBV19,CASSRTTSGRGEQFF
15,TRBJ1-1,TRBV19,CASSGGAKGSTEAFF
15,TRBJ1-2,TRBV3-1/TRBV3-2,CASSHQDGELTGYTF
14,TRBJ1-1,TRBV7-9,CASSPQDTNTEAFF
15,TRBJ2-4,TRBV21-1,CASSGQGLAKNIQYF
16,TRBJ1-4,TRBV15,CATSRGQGGGNEKLFF
16,TRBJ2-3,TRBV29-1,CSVEIPGTGGRDTQYF
19,TRBJ1-4,TRBV19,CASSITLIRGRPSNEKLFF
15,TRBJ2-7,TRBV6-1,CASSEELAGAYEQYF